This is a list of T cell receptor beta chains from one sample in a study of memory CD4+ T cells and cytomegalovirus serostatus. TCRdb's copy holds only in-frame clones and misses some; the assay was immunoSEQ multiplex PCR. The sample has roughly 86,000 clones, around 80% seen once. The sequenced sample consisted of memory CD4+ T cells from blood. The receptors come from an adult in good health and CMV-seropositive. Each CDR3 is given with its conserved first and last residue. A D gene is named only where the DNA matches it firmly. Clone size, where shown, is once, few, many, or a class for clones that have expanded.

d_call clone_size j_call v_call cdr3_nt cdr3_aa
- - TRBJ1-5 TRBV27 TGTGCCAGCAGTTTTTATGGGACGGATCTAAATCAGCCCCAGCATTTT CASSFYGTDLNQPQHF
- - TRBJ2-5 TRBV7-5 TGTGTCAGAAGCTCCCCGGGGAGGGGGTGCCAAGAGACCCAGTACTTC CVRSSPGRGCQETQYF
TRBD2 - TRBJ2-3 TRBV6-6 TGTGCCAGCAGCCCATCCAGCGGGATGTACACAGATACGCAGTATTTT CASSPSSGMYTDTQYF
- - TRBJ1-2 TRBV28 TGTGCCAGCAGTTTTTCCGTCTACTATGGCTACACCTTC CASSFSVYYGYTF
TRBD1 - TRBJ1-1 TRBV5-1 TGCGCCAGCAGCTTTAGACAGGGGAACACTGAAGCTTTCTTT CASSFRQGNTEAFF
TRBD1 once TRBJ2-7 TRBV6-6 TGTGCCAGCAGTTCGACAACAGGGGGCACCTACGAGCAGTACTTC CASSSTTGGTYEQYF
- few TRBJ2-7 TRBV5-1 TGCGCCAGCACCAGAAAGGGGCCGGACGAGCAGTACTTC CASTRKGPDEQYF
- few TRBJ1-3 TRBV7-9 TGTGCCAGCAGCTTCCTAAACCTGGCAGGGGATTTT CASSFLNLAGDF
- - TRBJ2-5 TRBV7-2 TGTGCCAGCAGCTCGCAGGCAAGGACCCAGTACTTC CASSSQARTQYF
TRBD1 - TRBJ1-4 TRBV9 TGTGCCAGCAGCGTATCAGGGGGCGATGAAAAACTGTTTTTT CASSVSGGDEKLFF
- many TRBJ1-1 TRBV5-6 TGTGCCAGCAGCTTGCCCGGGAGGATGAACACTGAAGCTTTCTTT CASSLPGRMNTEAFF
TRBD1 - TRBJ1-3 TRBV6-1 TGTGCCAGCAGTGGAGGGGGCTTCTACTCTGGAAACACCATATATTTT CASSGGGFYSGNTIYF
TRBD2 - TRBJ2-5 TRBV5-4 TGTGCCAGCAGCTTGGGGGGAGGGGTCAGGCAAGAGACCCAGTACTTC CASSLGGGVRQETQYF
- - TRBJ1-1 TRBV5-1 TGCGCCAGCAGCGCGATACCGGGGGGTAACGCTTTCTTT CASSAIPGGNAFF
TRBD1 - TRBJ2-5 TRBV7-2 TGTGCCAGCAGCTGGACAGGGGAGAGGGAGCAGTACTTC CASSWTGEREQYF
- - TRBJ2-1 TRBV6-4 TGTGCCAGCAGTGACTCCAATGTTGGTGAGCAGTTCTTC CASSDSNVGEQFF
TRBD1 - TRBJ2-7 TRBV28 TGTGCCAGCAGAAGAGACAGGGACGAGCAGTACTTC CASRRDRDEQYF
TRBD2 - TRBJ2-5 TRBV7-6 TGTGCCAGCGCTCTACGGGCGGGAGGATTGGAGACCCAGTACTTC CASALRAGGLETQYF
TRBD1 - TRBJ2-7 TRBV7-9 TGTGCCAGCAGTCTTACAGGGGGCGCGTCCTACGAGCAGTACTTC CASSLTGGASYEQYF
- - TRBJ1-3 TRBV9 TGTGCCAGCAGCGTAGATCATTCCTCTGGAAACACCATATATTTT CASSVDHSSGNTIYF
- - TRBJ1-1 TRBV29-1 TGCAGCGTTGCAGGGTTTGGCACTGAAGCTTTCTTT CSVAGFGTEAFF
TRBD1 once TRBJ1-5 TRBV27 TGTGCCAGCAGTCCGGGACAGGGCCATCAGCCCCAGCATTTT CASSPGQGHQPQHF
- - TRBJ2-1 TRBV6-1 TGTGCCAGCAGTGACCTGGGGGGCCCCACCAATGAGCAGTTCTTC CASSDLGGPTNEQFF
TRBD1 - TRBJ2-5 TRBV30 TGTGCCTGGAGTCCCCGGACGGGAACAGGGGCCCAGTACTTC CAWSPRTGTGAQYF
TRBD1 once TRBJ1-5 TRBV2 TGTGCCAGCAGCCTGACAGGGACCAATCAGCCCCAGCATTTT CASSLTGTNQPQHF
- - TRBJ2-2 TRBV18 TGTGCCAGCTCACAGGGAGTTAGCGGGAACACCGGGGAGCTGTTTTTT CASSQGVSGNTGELFF
- few TRBJ1-1 TRBV6-1 TGTGCCAGCACCCCCGGGGGGCCGATGAACACTGAAGCTTTCTTT CASTPGGPMNTEAFF
- - TRBJ1-2 TRBV18 TGTGCCAGCTCACCGTCGCCGGACGGCTATGGCTACACCTTC CASSPSPDGYGYTF
TRBD2 once TRBJ2-3 TRBV9 TGTGCCAGCAGCCGGGGGTCGGTAGCGGGGAGCACAGATACGCAGTATTTT CASSRGSVAGSTDTQYF
TRBD2 once TRBJ2-3 TRBV19 TGTGCCAGTAGTGAGCGGGAGACGATAGATACGCAGTATTTT CASSERETIDTQYF
- - TRBJ2-3 TRBV2 TGTGCCAGAAAATCACTAGTCACCACAGATACGCAGTATTTT CARKSLVTTDTQYF
- - TRBJ2-1 TRBV7-2 TGTGCCAGCAGCTTATCTCGACCCCAGGGTGAGCAGTTCTTC CASSLSRPQGEQFF
- - TRBJ2-2 TRBV6-5 TGTGCCAGCACCCTTGCCGGGTTATCCACCGGGGAGCTGTTTTTT CASTLAGLSTGELFF
- - TRBJ1-2 TRBV28 TGTGCCAGCAGTCCAAGACGTGGGCGTTATGGCTATGGCTACACCTTC CASSPRRGRYGYGYTF
- - TRBJ2-3 TRBV9 TGTGCCAGCAGCCCGAGGACTAACACAGATACGCAGTATTTT CASSPRTNTDTQYF
- once TRBJ2-3 TRBV18 TGTGCCAGCTCAATATCGGGGGAGACAGATACGCAGTATTTT CASSISGETDTQYF
- - TRBJ1-2 TRBV19 TGTGCCAGTAGTATAACCCGTGGGGGCTACACCTTC CASSITRGGYTF
TRBD1 medium-sized TRBJ1-1 TRBV19 TGTGCCAGTAGTATAGTTCCCCCGACAGGGGCGGGCACTGAAGCTTTCTTT CASSIVPPTGAGTEAFF
- - TRBJ1-1 TRBV6-1 TGTGCCAGCAGTGAATTTTCGGAGAGAGTAGCTTTCTTT CASSEFSERVAFF
- - TRBJ2-5 TRBV9 TGTGCCAGCAGCGTAGTTTCCCAAGAGACCCAGTACTTC CASSVVSQETQYF
TRBD2 - TRBJ2-1 TRBV7-9 TGTGCCAGCAGCTCGAGAGCGGGAGGGGCCTACAATGAGCAGTTCTTC CASSSRAGGAYNEQFF
- - TRBJ2-2 TRBV18 TGTGCCAGCTCATCAAAGGTGGTGAACACCGGGGAGCTGTTTTTT CASSSKVVNTGELFF
- - TRBJ2-1 TRBV6-5 TGTGCCAGCAGCGCTGTAGGATTTGAGCAGTTCTTC CASSAVGFEQFF
TRBD1 - TRBJ2-7 TRBV6-1 TGTGCCAGCAATCTGGGACAGGGAAACGAGCAGTACTTC CASNLGQGNEQYF
- - TRBJ2-1 TRBV7-9 TGTGCCAGCAGCTTAGGGGTTTCTGGGGACTCCTACAATGAGCAGTTCTTC CASSLGVSGDSYNEQFF
- few TRBJ1-4 TRBV30 TGTGCCTGGAGTGACGGGGGCCGGAGTGAAAAACTGTTTTTT CAWSDGGRSEKLFF
- - TRBJ1-5 TRBV6-1 TGTGCCAGCAGTGAAGGAGGTAAGGGTCAGCCCCAGCATTTT CASSEGGKGQPQHF
- - TRBJ2-3 TRBV29-1 TGCAGCGCGTCGAAGGGGACCCCAGATACGCAGTATTTT CSASKGTPDTQYF